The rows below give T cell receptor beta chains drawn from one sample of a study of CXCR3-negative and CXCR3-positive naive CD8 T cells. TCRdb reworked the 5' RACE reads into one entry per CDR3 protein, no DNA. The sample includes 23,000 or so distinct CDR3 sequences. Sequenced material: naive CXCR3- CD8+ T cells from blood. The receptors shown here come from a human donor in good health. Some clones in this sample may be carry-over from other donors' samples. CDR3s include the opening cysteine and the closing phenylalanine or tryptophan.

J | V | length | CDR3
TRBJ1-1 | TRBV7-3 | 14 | CASSKETWGAEAFF
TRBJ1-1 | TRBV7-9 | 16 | CASSDPRGAAGTEAFF
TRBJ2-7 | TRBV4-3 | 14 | CASSQDRATYEQYF
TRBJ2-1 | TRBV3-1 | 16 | CASSQELAGSYNEQFF
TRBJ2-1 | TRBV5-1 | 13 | CASSLEWDWEQFF
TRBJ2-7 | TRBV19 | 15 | CASSAGGLLTYEQYF
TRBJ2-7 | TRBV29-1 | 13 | CSAVTGEFSEQYF
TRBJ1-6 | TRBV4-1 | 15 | CASSQDAAGDSPLHF
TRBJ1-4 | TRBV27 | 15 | CASSLSGQGGVKLFF
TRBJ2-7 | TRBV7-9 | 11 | CASSLGAEQYF
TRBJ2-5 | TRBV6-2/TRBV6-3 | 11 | CASGSQETQYF
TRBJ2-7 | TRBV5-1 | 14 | CASSFTGGSYEQYF
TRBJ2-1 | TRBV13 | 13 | CASSPNRGAEQFF
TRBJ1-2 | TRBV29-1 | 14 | CSVVIVTGIHGYTF
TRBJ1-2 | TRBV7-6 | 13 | CASSPRGAKGYTF
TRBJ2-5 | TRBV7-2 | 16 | CASSLNLLAGQETQYF
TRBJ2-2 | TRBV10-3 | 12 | CAIPKNTGELFF
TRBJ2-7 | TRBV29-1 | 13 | CSASGGVAYEQYF
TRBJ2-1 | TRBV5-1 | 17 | CASSPGGGQGLWNEQFF
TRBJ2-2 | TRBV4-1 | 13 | CASSQALTGELFF